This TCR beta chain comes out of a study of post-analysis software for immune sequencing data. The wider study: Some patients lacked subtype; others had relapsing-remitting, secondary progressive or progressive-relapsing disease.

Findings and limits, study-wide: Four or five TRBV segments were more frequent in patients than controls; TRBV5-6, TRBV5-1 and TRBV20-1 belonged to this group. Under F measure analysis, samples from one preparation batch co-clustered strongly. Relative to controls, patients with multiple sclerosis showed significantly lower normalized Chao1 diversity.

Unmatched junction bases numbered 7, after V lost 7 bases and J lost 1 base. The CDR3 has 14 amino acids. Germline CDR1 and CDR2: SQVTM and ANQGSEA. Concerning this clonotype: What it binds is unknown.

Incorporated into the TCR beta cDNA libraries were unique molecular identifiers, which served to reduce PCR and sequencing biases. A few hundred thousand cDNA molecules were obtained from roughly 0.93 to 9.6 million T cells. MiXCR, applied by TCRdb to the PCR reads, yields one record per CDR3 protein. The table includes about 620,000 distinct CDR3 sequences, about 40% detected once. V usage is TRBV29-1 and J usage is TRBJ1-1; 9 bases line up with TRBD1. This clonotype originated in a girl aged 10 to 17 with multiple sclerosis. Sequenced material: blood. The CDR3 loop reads CSAVDRGWNTEAFF. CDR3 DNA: TGCAGCGCAGTAGACAGGGGGTGGAACACTGAAGCTTTCTTT.